The following is a TCR beta chain sequence with its context. The target antigen is unknown. V was trimmed by 6 bases and J by 10 bases, leaving 18 bases between them. CDR3 length: 13 amino acids. Germline CDR1 reads SNHLY; CDR2 reads FYNNEI. The assay was immunoSEQ multiplex PCR, and TCRdb's table has in-frame clones only and misses some. This sample has about 68,000 clones; roughly 84% occur once, and the top ten carry approximately 12%. Time point meaning: week 35, safety follow-up. Alongside topical imiquimod, each dose of vaccine comprised 300 ug of mutant IDH1 20-mer peptide. Every donor had a new WHO grade 3 or 4 astrocytoma that was IDH1-mutant, with loss of nuclear ATRX. This entry is derived from a study of a mutant IDH1 vaccine in newly diagnosed glioma.

The receptor was isolated from a young man with glioma. This material consisted of PBMCs, taken from a glioma patient whose treatment included an IDH1 peptide vaccine. This chain links TRBV2 with TRBJ1-2; unclear D gene. CDR3 residues: CASSPGSLLDYTF. In DNA form, the CDR3 reads TGTGCCAGCAGCCCGGGCAGTCTCCTTGACTACACCTTC.